This entry lists 14 T cell receptor beta chains sequenced from one sample in a study of identical twins. MiXCR, run by TCRdb on the 5' RACE reads, gives a single entry per CDR3 protein. Of 500,000 to 650,000 distinct CDR3 sequences listed, approximately 20% were seen once; the top ten hold around 0.48%. In addition, the sample was reused for a study of yellow fever vaccine responses in identical twins.

The sequenced material came from CD4+ T cells sorted from blood. Source of these receptors: a woman aged 18-30 years in good health.

This chain uses TRBV5-1 with TRBJ1-4; 7 nucleotides line up with TRBD1. The germline CDR1 and CDR2 sequences are SGHRS and YFSETQ. This CDR3 has 14 amino acids. With V trimmed by 3 bases and J by 5 bases, 4 bases remained unmatched. The DNA of the CDR3 is TGCGCCAGCAGCTCGACAGGGCTGAATGAAAAACTGTTTTTT. Translation: CASSSTGLNEKLFF.

This clonotype was picked up a small number of times. The chain carries TRBV6-1 and TRBJ1-1; 9 bases map to TRBD1. Germline loops: CDR1 MNHNS, CDR2 SASEGT. The CDR3 loop spans 14 amino acids. With 7 bases clipped from V and 3 bases from J, the junction kept 6 bases outside the gene matches. CDR3 in DNA: TGTGCCAGCATATGGGACAGGGTAGACACTGAAGCTTTCTTT. This codes for CASIWDRVDTEAFF.

The gene calls are TRBV6-5 and TRBJ1-5; D remains ambiguous. V lost 5 bases and J lost 9, with 11 bases in between. The CDR3 contains 12 residues. Germline-derived CDR1 and CDR2 are MNHEY and SVGAGI. The chain's CDR3 is CASSDWGAPQHF. CDR3 DNA: TGTGCCAGCAGTGACTGGGGTGCGCCCCAGCATTTT.

This clonotype was recorded a few times. The chain carries TRBV12-3 or TRBV12-4 and TRBJ2-3; a possible D gene is TRBD2 (5 bases). This CDR3 spans 11 amino acids. The germline V and J ends were trimmed by 4 bases and 11 bases, with 10 bases remaining between them. As DNA, the CDR3 is TGTGCCAGCAGTTCCCCTCGGGGGCAGTATTTT. It is translated as CASSSPRGQYF.

CDR3 amino acids: CASSNPASPSSYNEQFF. For the CDR3, the DNA is TGTGCCAGCAGTAACCCAGCTAGCCCTAGCTCCTACAATGAGCAGTTCTTC. The J gene is TRBJ2-1, the V gene TRBV6-5; possibly TRBD2 for D (5 bases). The CDR3 consists of 17 residues. Germline V lookup: CDR1 MNHEY, CDR2 SVGAGI. Trimming shortened V by 5 bases and J by 0 bases, and 17 bases separated the two germline ends.

The chain links TRBV7-8 to TRBJ2-2; D ambiguous. Trimming removed 5 bases from V and 5 bases from J, with 9 bases in between. CDR1 and CDR2 (germline): SGHVS, FQNEAQ. CDR3 size: 13 residues. The CDR3 is CASSPLATGELFF. For the CDR3, the DNA is TGTGCCAGCAGCCCCCTCGCGACCGGGGAGCTGTTTTTT.

CDR3 protein: CASSLGTTGNYGYTF. The CDR3 DNA sequence: TGTGCCAGCAGCTTAGGGACGACAGGGAACTATGGCTACACCTTC. The genes are TRBV7-2 and TRBJ1-2; 7 bases agree with TRBD1. The CDR3 spans 15 residues. Germline V gene data show CDR1 as SGHTA and CDR2 as FQGNSA. The V segment lost 1 base and the J segment 2 bases; nucleotides outside the gene matches: 4.

A few counts support this clonotype. The chain carries TRBV12-3 or TRBV12-4 and TRBJ2-2; 8 nucleotides align to TRBD2. The CDR3 is 17 residues long. Trimming removed 1 base from V and 7 bases from J; junction bases left unmatched: 11. The CDR3 sequence: CASSLGGGGNFGGELFF. The DNA for the CDR3 is TGTGCCAGCAGTTTAGGAGGCGGGGGGAATTTCGGCGGGGAGCTGTTTTTT.

The rearrangement joins TRBV20-1 to TRBJ2-1; D is undetermined. V lost 4 bases and J 8 bases, leaving 15 bases between the germline ends. The CDR3 totals 13 residues. In germline, CDR1 is DFQATT, CDR2 SNEGSKA (reference sequence). CDR3 sequence: CSATKVGLYEQFF. The CDR3 DNA follows: TGCAGTGCTACTAAAGTCGGGCTGTATGAGCAGTTCTTC.

Only a few counts were recorded for this clonotype. This chain joins TRBV9 and TRBJ2-7, with no clear D. Germline lookup yields CDR1 SGDLS and CDR2 YYNGEE. The CDR3 length is 16 residues. V was cut by 0 bases and J by 3 bases, with 16 bases left in between. In nucleotides, the CDR3 is TGTGCCAGCAGCGTAGATGCACCACCCATCGTCTACGAGCAGTACGTC. The encoded protein is CASSVDAPPIVYEQYV.

CDR3 coding DNA: TGTGCCAGCTCGATGCCTCCAGGAATAGACAATGAGCAGTTCTTC. It specifies CASSMPPGIDNEQFF. The genes are TRBV18 and TRBJ2-1; D unresolved. The germline gives CDR1 KGHSH, CDR2 LQKENI. The length of the CDR3 is 15 residues. The ends were cut back, 6 bases at V and 5 bases at J, with 17 bases in the middle.

This clonotype was detected only a few times. This chain uses TRBV28 with TRBJ2-3; 11 bases agree with TRBD2. The V gene's germline CDR1 is MDHEN and CDR2 SYDVKM. The CDR3 has 14 residues. The V gene end was trimmed by 7 bases and the J gene end by 7 bases; junction bases not matched to a gene: 7. CDR3 sequence (DNA): TGTGCCAGCATAGCGGGGGGGCGTCTCAATACGCAGTATTTT. This sequence encodes CASIAGGRLNTQYF.

This sequence joins TRBV24-1 and TRBJ2-5, with 7 bases fitting TRBD1. The CDR3 totals 15 residues. V gave up 4 bases and J gave up 1 base; unmatched junction bases: 5. Germline CDR1 KGHDR, CDR2 SFDVKD. This chain's CDR3 is CATSDYTGVQETQYF. The CDR3 bases are TGTGCCACCAGTGACTACACAGGGGTCCAAGAGACCCAGTACTTC.

The genes are TRBV18 and TRBJ2-2, with no clear D. Trimming removed 2 bases at V and 1 base at J, with 11 bases between. The CDR3 runs to 16 residues. Looked up from germline, CDR1 is KGHSH and CDR2 is LQKENI. For the CDR3, the DNA is TGTGCCAGCTCACCAGTAACCATAATGAACACCGGGGAGCTGTTTTTT. It encodes CASSPVTIMNTGELFF.